The rows below give T cell receptor beta chains drawn from one sample of a study of OX40 agonist ivuxolimab in advanced cancers. The repertoire was sequenced with immunoSEQ multiplex PCR; TCRdb's copy has only in-frame clones and lacks some. The sample yields approximately 44,000 clones, 92% seen once. The material was CD4+ or CD8+ T cells sorted from blood, obtained in a trial of the OX40 agonist ivuxolimab. The receptors shown here come from an adult with an advanced solid tumor such as melanoma, head and neck, liver or kidney cancer. Both conserved end residues are part of each CDR3. The D gene is left open where the match is weak. Where a row states a size, it is once, few, many or the class of an expanded clone; other rows omit it.

-	-	TRBJ1-2	TRBV29-1	TGCAGCGTTGAAGTTCCCGGGACACAGATTTTCGGCTACACCTTC	CSVEVPGTQIFGYTF
-	-	TRBJ1-4	TRBV2	TGTGCCAGCAGTGATGCAACTAATGAAAAACTGTTTTTT	CASSDATNEKLFF
-	-	TRBJ2-1	TRBV4-2	TGTGCCAGCAGCCCCCTTGGGAGCTATGAGCAGTTCTTC	CASSPLGSYEQFF
medium-sized	TRBD1	TRBJ2-7	TRBV28	TGTGCCAGCAGTTCACCCTGGACAGGGGCCTACGAGCAGTACTTC	CASSSPWTGAYEQYF
-	-	TRBJ1-1	TRBV7-9	TGTGCCAGCAGCTTAGGAACGCAACTGAACACTGAAGCTTTCTTT	CASSLGTQLNTEAFF
-	TRBD1	TRBJ1-3	TRBV28	TGTGCCAGCAGTTTGCCCGATCACAGGGGTCGGGGAAACACCATATATTTT	CASSLPDHRGRGNTIYF
-	-	TRBJ2-5	TRBV2	TGTGCCAGCACCGAGGGGCGGTGGGAGACCCAGTACTTC	CASTEGRWETQYF
-	-	TRBJ2-1	TRBV7-9	TGTGCCAGCAGCACAGGGTCCTACAATGAGCAGTTCTTC	CASSTGSYNEQFF
-	-	TRBJ2-5	TRBV18	TGTGCCAGCTCACCAGGTGGGGGACAACAAGAGACCCAGTACTTC	CASSPGGGQQETQYF
-	TRBD2	TRBJ2-1	TRBV29-1	TGCAGCGTTGAAGGGTTCTGGACTAGCAACAGCAGAGCCAAGAATGAGCAGTTCTTC	CSVEGFWTSNSRAKNEQFF
-	-	TRBJ2-1	TRBV11-2	TGTGCCAGCAGCTTAGTTAGGAATGAGCAGTTCTTC	CASSLVRNEQFF
-	-	TRBJ2-7	TRBV28	TGTGCCAGCAGTTTATCCCCAACCACTGAGCAGTACTTC	CASSLSPTTEQYF
-	TRBD2	TRBJ2-7	TRBV11-2	TGTGCCAGCAGCGGCCGCCTGACTAGCGGGAGGGCCGAGCAGTACTTC	CASSGRLTSGRAEQYF
once	-	TRBJ1-5	TRBV4-1	TGCGCCAGCAGCCAAGAGTTTCTTCGGGCAGACAATCAGCCCCAGCATTTT	CASSQEFLRADNQPQHF
-	-	TRBJ2-1	TRBV4-1	TGCGCCAGCAGCCAAGATAGGTCGGGATATGAGCAGTTCTTC	CASSQDRSGYEQFF
-	-	TRBJ1-1	TRBV28	TGTGCCAGCAGGGGGGGGTCCGGCGGACACATCATGAACACTGAAGCTTTCTTT	CASRGGSGGHIMNTEAFF
-	-	TRBJ2-1	TRBV19	TGTGCCAGTAGTATAGGTGGAGCGGGGCAGTTCTTC	CASSIGGAGQFF
-	-	TRBJ2-5	TRBV29-1	TGCAGCGTTGAACTCCCCCAGGAGAGCCCCGAGACCCAGTACTTC	CSVELPQESPETQYF
-	-	TRBJ2-7	TRBV6-6	TGTGCCAGCAGTTACGGGGGTGTCTACGAGCAGTACTTC	CASSYGGVYEQYF
-	TRBD1	TRBJ1-2	TRBV19	TGTGCCAGTAGTCTACAGGGGGCTTACTATGGCTACACCTTC	CASSLQGAYYGYTF
-	-	TRBJ2-1	TRBV21-1	TGTGCCAGCAGCCAACCCCCGGACAGGTACAATGAGCAGTTCTTC	CASSQPPDRYNEQFF
-	TRBD2	TRBJ2-1	TRBV10-3	TGTGCCAGCAAAGCCGGGGGGGACTACAATGAGCAGTTCTTC	CASKAGGDYNEQFF
-	TRBD2	TRBJ2-1	TRBV19	TGTGCCAGTAGTATATTGGCGGGAGGGTCGGGTCGGCAGTTCTTC	CASSILAGGSGRQFF
-	-	TRBJ2-1	TRBV7-9	TGTGCCAGCAGCTTAGAATGGGGGCCCGCCTACAATGAGCAGTTCTTC	CASSLEWGPAYNEQFF
few	-	TRBJ1-5	TRBV19	TGTGCCAGTAGTGCCCAAGGAAGTCAGCCCCAGCATTTT	CASSAQGSQPQHF
-	-	TRBJ2-2	TRBV9	TGTGCCAGCAGCGCCACCTCGGACAGTCGAACCGGGGAGCTGTTTTTT	CASSATSDSRTGELFF
-	-	TRBJ2-7	TRBV19	TGTGCCAGTAGTAAAGGGAGCTACGAGCAGTACTTC	CASSKGSYEQYF
-	-	TRBJ1-5	TRBV28	TGTGCCAGCAGTTTAGAGTCGACTTGGGATCAGCCCCAGCATTTT	CASSLESTWDQPQHF
-	TRBD2	TRBJ2-3	TRBV7-3	TGTGCCAGCAGCCAGGCCTTTGGACTAGGGAGCACAGATACGCAGTATTTT	CASSQAFGLGSTDTQYF
once	-	TRBJ2-7	TRBV9	TGTGCCAGCAGCGTAGGGAGGGAGTCGTACGAGCAGTACTTC	CASSVGRESYEQYF
-	-	TRBJ2-7	TRBV11-1	TGTGCCAGCAGCTTAGGAGCTAGCGCCGACTTC	CASSLGASADF
-	-	TRBJ2-7	TRBV6-1	TGTGCCAGCAGCCTGGACATCGCCTACGAGCAGTACTTC	CASSLDIAYEQYF
-	-	TRBJ2-6	TRBV27	TGTGCCAGCAGTTTTATGACTGGGGCCAACGTCCTGACTTTC	CASSFMTGANVLTF
-	TRBD2	TRBJ2-2	TRBV5-1	TGCGCCAGCAGCTTGAGAGCGGGAGGGAACACCGGGGAGCTGTTTTTT	CASSLRAGGNTGELFF
-	-	TRBJ2-5	TRBV19	TGTGCCAGTAGTCTCGTTGGCGGCGCCGGGGAGACCCAGTACTTC	CASSLVGGAGETQYF
-	-	TRBJ2-1	TRBV29-1	TGCAGCGTTGGACACAATGAGCAGTTCTTC	CSVGHNEQFF
-	-	TRBJ2-3	TRBV6-4	TGTGCCAGCAGTGACTCGGGTGAGGTACTCACAGATACGCAGTATTTT	CASSDSGEVLTDTQYF
-	TRBD2	TRBJ2-5	TRBV29-1	TGCAGCGTTGAGGGACTACCATCGGGGACCCAGTACTTC	CSVEGLPSGTQYF
-	-	TRBJ2-5	TRBV19	TGTGCCAGTAGTATCATTCTCGGGGAGACCCAGTACTTC	CASSIILGETQYF
-	TRBD2	TRBJ2-2	TRBV6-1	TGTGCCAGCAACCTGGCGGGAGTCAACACCGGGGAGCTGTTTTTT	CASNLAGVNTGELFF
-	-	TRBJ2-3	TRBV5-8	TGTGCCAGCAGCTTGGGACGGTTCACAGATACGCAGTATTTT	CASSLGRFTDTQYF
-	-	TRBJ2-7	TRBV6-5	TGTGCCAGCAGTTACGGAAAGGGCCTCTACGAGCAGTACTTC	CASSYGKGLYEQYF
-	-	TRBJ1-5	TRBV19	TGTGCCAGTAGTTCATACAGCGGACAGCCCCAGCATTTT	CASSSYSGQPQHF
-	TRBD2	TRBJ2-7	TRBV28	TGTGCCAGCAGAAGCGGGAGCTGCGAGCAGTACTTC	CASRSGSCEQYF